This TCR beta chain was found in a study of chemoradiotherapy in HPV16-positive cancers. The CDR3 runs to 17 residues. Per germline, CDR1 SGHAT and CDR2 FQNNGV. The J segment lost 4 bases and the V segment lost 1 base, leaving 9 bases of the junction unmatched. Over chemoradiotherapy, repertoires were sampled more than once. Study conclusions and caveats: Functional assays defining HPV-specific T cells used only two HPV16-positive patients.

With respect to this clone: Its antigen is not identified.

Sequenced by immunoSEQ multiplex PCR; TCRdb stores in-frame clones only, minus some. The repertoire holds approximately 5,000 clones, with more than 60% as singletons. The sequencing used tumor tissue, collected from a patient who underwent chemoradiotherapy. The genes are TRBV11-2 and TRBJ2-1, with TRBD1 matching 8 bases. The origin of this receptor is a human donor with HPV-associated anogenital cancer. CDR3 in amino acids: CASSLVAYRGFYNEQFF. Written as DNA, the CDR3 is TGTGCCAGCAGCTTAGTGGCATACAGGGGGTTTTACAATGAGCAGTTCTTC.